The present T cell receptor beta chain was sequenced within a study of blood T cells in healthy people across ages. Isolation of PBMCs gave at least 6 million cells per sample. Through a sample-barcoded 5' primer and a J-beta primer mix, a second PCR was run for 7 to 11 cycles. Each cDNA was tagged by a template-switch adaptor containing 12 random nucleotides. TCRdb re-called the 5' RACE reads with MiXCR, one entry per CDR3 protein. The sample lists about 1.7 million distinct CDR3 sequences, roughly 27% occurring once. CDR3 size: 11 residues. Germline CDR1 is SGHRS and CDR2 is YFSETQ. V was trimmed by 0 bases and J by 7 bases, leaving 4 bases between them. Study-wide findings and caveats: Percentage of naive T cells showed a strong correlation with TCR beta diversity.

Concerning this clonotype itself: Its specificity is not known.

This rearrangement joins TRBV5-1 to TRBJ2-5; D unresolved. The source is a woman aged 25-40 years in good health. The specimen sequenced was blood. The CDR3 sequence is CASSLELTQYF. In DNA, the CDR3 is TGCGCCAGCAGCTTGGAGCTGACCCAGTACTTC.